What follows is one T cell receptor beta chain and its context. Its antigen is not identified. The entry originates in a study of OX40 agonist ivuxolimab in advanced cancers. Profiled with immunoSEQ multiplex PCR; TCRdb holds only in-frame clones, not every one. This sample has around 25,000 clones, with approximately 78% found just once. Germline-derived CDR1 and CDR2 are LGHNA and YSLEER. The CDR3 has 14 amino acids. V lost 4 bases, J lost 3 bases, and 12 bases lay in between. Study outcomes and limitations: People who partly responded at 0.1-3.0 mg/kg had some of the least clonal expansion seen. CD8+ T cells were the subset that, on average, had more expanded clones than CD4+.

Sequenced material: CD4+ or CD8+ T cells sorted from blood, taken in a trial of the OX40 agonist ivuxolimab. The rearrangement links TRBV4-3 to TRBJ1-2; D is uncertain. The receptor was isolated from an adult with an advanced solid tumor such as melanoma, head and neck, liver or kidney cancer. CDR3 sequence reads: CASSPVSGDYGYTF. CDR3 bases: TGCGCCAGCAGCCCTGTCTCAGGAGACTATGGCTACACCTTC.